This T cell receptor (beta chain) originates from a study of T cell responses to AZD1222 COVID-19 vaccine. Study summary: Samples with a second dose at about 4 or about 12 weeks were pooled together. The study's findings and limits: Vaccine-associated CD4 TCRs ranged over spike, dominating at 160-218 and 743-854. Targeting of unmutated variant regions was reportedly seen in nearly half of spike-specific TCRs.

CDR3 size: 13 residues. Trimming pared 3 bases from V and 0 bases from J, leaving 2 bases between. CDR1 is MNHEY and CDR2 is SMNVEV in the germline V gene (reference sequence). Profiled with immunoSEQ multiplex PCR; TCRdb holds only in-frame clones, not every one. The sample has approximately 120,000 clones, around nine tenths seen once; the top ten hold under 20%. A note on this clone: Its antigen is not known.

The sample in question was peripheral blood, obtained on day 0 of AZD1222 vaccination. This rearrangement joins TRBV27 to TRBJ2-2; D not resolved. The clonotype originates from an adult in good health. CDR3 loop: CASSLPNTGELFF. The CDR3 bases are TGTGCCAGCAGTTTGCCGAACACCGGGGAGCTGTTTTTT.